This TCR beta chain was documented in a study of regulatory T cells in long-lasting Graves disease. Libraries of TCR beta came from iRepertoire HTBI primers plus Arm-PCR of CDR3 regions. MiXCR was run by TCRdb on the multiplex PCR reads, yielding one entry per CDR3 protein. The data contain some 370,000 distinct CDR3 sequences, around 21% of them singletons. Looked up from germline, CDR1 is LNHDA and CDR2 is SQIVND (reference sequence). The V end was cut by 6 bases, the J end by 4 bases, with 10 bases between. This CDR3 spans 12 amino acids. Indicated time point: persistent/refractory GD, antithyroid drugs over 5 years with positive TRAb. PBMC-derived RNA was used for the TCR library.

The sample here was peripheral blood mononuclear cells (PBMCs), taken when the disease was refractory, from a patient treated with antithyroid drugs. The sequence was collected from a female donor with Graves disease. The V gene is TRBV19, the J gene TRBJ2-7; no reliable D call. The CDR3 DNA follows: TGTGCCAGTAGAGCAGAAGGTTACGAGCAGTACTTC. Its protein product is CASRAEGYEQYF.